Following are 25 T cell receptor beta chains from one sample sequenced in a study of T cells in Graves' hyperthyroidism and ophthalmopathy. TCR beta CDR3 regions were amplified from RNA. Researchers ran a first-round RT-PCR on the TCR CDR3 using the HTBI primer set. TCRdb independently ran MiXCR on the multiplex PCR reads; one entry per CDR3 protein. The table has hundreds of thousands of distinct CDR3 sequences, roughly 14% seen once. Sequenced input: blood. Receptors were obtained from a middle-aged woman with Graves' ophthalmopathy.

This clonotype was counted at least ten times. CDR3 in DNA: TGTGCCAGCAGTTTCTTTTCCGGGGTGAAGGACGCCTCCTACGAGCAGTACTTC. It codes for CASSFFSGVKDASYEQYF. The chain recombines TRBV12-3 or TRBV12-4 with TRBJ2-7, with D maybe TRBD2 (5 bases). The V end was cut by 3 bases, the J end by 0 bases, with 21 bases between. The CDR3 sequence is 18 residues long.

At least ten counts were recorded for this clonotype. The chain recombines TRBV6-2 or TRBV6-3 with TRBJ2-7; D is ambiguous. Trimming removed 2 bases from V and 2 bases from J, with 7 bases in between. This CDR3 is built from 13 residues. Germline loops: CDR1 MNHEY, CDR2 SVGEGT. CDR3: CASSYVGPYEQYF. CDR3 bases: TGTGCCAGCAGTTACGTCGGTCCCTACGAGCAGTACTTC.

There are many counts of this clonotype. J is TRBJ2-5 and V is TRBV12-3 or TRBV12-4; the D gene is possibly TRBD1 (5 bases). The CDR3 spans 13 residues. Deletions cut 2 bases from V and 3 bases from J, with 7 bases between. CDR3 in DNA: TGTGCCAGCAGTTTACTCAGGGAAGAGACCCAGTACTTC. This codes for CASSLLREETQYF.

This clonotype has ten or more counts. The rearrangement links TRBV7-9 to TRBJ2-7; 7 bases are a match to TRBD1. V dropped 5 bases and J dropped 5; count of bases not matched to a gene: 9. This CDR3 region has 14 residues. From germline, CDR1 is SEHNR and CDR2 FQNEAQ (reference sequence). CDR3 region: CASSPTGVRDEQYF. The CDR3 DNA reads TGTGCCAGCAGCCCCACAGGGGTACGGGACGAGCAGTACTTC.

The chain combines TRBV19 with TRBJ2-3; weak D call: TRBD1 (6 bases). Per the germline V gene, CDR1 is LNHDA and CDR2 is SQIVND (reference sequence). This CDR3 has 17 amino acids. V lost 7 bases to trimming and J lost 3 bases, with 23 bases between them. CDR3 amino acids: CASKVGVGTTATDTQYF. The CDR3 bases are TGTGCCAGTAAGGTTGGAGTCGGGACAACGGCAACAGATACGCAGTATTTT.

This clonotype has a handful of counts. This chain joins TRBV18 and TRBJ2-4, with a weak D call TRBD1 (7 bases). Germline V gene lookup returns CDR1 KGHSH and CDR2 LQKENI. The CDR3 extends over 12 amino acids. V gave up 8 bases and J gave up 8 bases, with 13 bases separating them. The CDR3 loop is CASAGQRDIQYF. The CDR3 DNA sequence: TGTGCCAGCGCGGGACAGCGGGACATTCAGTACTTC.

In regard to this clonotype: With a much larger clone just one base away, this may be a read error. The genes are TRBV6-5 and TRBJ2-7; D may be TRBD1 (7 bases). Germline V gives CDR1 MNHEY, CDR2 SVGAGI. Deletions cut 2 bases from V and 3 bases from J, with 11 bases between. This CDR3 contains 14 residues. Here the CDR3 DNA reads TGTGCCAGCAGTTACCAGCAGGGGGGCTACGAGCAGTACTTC. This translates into CASSYQQGGYEQYF.

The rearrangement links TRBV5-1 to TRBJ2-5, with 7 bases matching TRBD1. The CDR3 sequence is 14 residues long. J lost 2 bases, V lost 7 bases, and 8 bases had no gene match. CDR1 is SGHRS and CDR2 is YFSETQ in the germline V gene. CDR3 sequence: CASFITGVQETQYF. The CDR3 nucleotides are TGCGCCAGCTTCATCACAGGGGTACAAGAGACCCAGTACTTC.

Here the CDR3 DNA reads TGTGCCAGTAAAAACGCTTGGACCCTCGCGGTAGACACTGAAGCTTTCTTT. Amino acid sequence: CASKNAWTLAVDTEAFF. The rearrangement joins TRBV19 to TRBJ1-1; D remains unclear. CDR3 size: 17 residues. Trimming removed 7 bases from V and 3 bases from J, with 24 bases in between. Germline V gene data show CDR1 as LNHDA and CDR2 as SQIVND (reference sequence).

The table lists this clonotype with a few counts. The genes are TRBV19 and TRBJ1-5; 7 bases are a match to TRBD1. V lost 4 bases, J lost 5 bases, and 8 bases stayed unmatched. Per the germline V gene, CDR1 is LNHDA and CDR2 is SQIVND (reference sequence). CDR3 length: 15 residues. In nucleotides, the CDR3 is TGTGCCAGTAGTAGGGACAGTCCGCGGGATCAGCCCCAGCATTTT. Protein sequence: CASSRDSPRDQPQHF.

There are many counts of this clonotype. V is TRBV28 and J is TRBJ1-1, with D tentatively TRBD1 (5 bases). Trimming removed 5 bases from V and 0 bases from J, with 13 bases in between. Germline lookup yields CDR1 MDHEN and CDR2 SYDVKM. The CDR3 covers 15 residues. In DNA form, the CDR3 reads TGTGCCAGCAGTCCCCCCGCGGGGGTGAACACTGAAGCTTTCTTT. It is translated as CASSPPAGVNTEAFF.

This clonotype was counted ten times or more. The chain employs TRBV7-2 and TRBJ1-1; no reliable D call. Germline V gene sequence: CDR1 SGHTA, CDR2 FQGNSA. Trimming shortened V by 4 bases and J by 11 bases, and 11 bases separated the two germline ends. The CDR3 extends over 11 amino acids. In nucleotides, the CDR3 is TGTGCCAGCAGCTCAGGACCCTCCGCTTTCTTT. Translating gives CASSSGPSAFF.

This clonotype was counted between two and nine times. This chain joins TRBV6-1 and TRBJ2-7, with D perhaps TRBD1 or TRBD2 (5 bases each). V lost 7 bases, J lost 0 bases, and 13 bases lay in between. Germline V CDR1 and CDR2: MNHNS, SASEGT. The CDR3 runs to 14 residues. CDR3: CASKTAGTSYEQYF. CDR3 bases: TGTGCCAGCAAGACCGCCGGGACCTCCTACGAGCAGTACTTC.

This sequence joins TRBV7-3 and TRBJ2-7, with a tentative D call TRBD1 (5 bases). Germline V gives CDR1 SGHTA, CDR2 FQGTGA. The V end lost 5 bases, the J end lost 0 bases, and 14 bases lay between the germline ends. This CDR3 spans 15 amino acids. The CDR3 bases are TGTGCCAGCAGCCTAGACAGTCAGAGCTCCTACGAGCAGTACTTC. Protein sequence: CASSLDSQSSYEQYF.

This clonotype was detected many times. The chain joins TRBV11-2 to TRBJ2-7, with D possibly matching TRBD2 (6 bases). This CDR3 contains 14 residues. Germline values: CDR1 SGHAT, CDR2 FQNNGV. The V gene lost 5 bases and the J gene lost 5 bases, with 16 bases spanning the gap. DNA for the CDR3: TGTGCCAGCAGCCTTTTTCAGGGAGGCGACGAGCAGTACTTC. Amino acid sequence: CASSLFQGGDEQYF.

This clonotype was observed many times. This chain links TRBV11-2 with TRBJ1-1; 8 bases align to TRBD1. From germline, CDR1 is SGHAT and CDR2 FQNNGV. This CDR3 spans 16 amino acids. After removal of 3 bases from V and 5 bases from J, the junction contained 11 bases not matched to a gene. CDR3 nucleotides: TGTGCCAGCAGCTTTGGGGGGGGACAGGTTGGGACTGAAGCTTTCTTT. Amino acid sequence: CASSFGGGQVGTEAFF. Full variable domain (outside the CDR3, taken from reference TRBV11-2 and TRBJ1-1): EAGVAQSPRYKIIEKRQSVAFWCNPISGHATLYWYQQILGQGPKLLIQFQNNGVVDDSQLPKDRFSAERLKGVDSTLKIQPAKLEDSAVYLCASSFGGGQVGTEAFFGQGTRLTVV.

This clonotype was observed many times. This chain's CDR3 is CSAYRGSKVGYTF. The CDR3 DNA follows: TGCAGTGCTTACAGGGGGAGTAAGGTTGGCTACACCTTC. V usage is TRBV20-1 and J usage is TRBJ1-2, with TRBD1 identical over 8 bases. Germline V CDR1 and CDR2: DFQATT, SNEGSKA (reference sequence). With 5 bases clipped from V and 7 bases from J, the junction kept 9 bases outside the gene matches. The length of the CDR3 is 13 residues.

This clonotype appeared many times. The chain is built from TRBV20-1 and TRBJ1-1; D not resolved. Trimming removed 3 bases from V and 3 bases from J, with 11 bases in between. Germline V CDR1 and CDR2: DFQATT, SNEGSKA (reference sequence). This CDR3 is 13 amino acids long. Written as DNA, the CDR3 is TGCAGTGCTAGGTATCGAGATCACACTGAAGCTTTCTTT. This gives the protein CSARYRDHTEAFF.

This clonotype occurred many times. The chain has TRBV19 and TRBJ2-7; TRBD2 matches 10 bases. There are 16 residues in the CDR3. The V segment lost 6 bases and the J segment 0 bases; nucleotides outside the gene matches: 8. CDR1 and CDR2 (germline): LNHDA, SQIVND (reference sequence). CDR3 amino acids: CASSLAGALSSYEQYF. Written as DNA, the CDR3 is TGTGCCAGTAGCCTAGCGGGAGCGCTTTCCTCCTACGAGCAGTACTTC.

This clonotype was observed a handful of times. The CDR3: CASSPTGTPLANVLTF. Written as DNA, the CDR3 is TGTGCCAGCAGCCCGACAGGGACGCCTTTGGCCAACGTCCTGACTTTC. V usage is TRBV6-2 or TRBV6-3 and J usage is TRBJ2-6, with 7 bases lining up with TRBD1. Germline CDR1 reads MNHEY; CDR2 reads SVGEGT. The length of the CDR3 is 16 residues. The junction had 11 bases not matched to a gene; V was cut back by 6 bases and J by 6 bases.

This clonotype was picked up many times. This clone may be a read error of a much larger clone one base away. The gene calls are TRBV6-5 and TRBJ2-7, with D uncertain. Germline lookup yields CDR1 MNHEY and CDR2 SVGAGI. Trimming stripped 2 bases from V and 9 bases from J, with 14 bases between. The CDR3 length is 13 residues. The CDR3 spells CASSYVRTHPQYF. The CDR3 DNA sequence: TGTGCCAGCAGTTACGTCAGGACCCACCCGCAGTACTTC.

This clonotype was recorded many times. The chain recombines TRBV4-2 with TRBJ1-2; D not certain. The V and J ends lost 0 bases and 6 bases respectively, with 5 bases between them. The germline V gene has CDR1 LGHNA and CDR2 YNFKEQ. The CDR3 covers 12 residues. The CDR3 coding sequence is TGTGCCAGCAGCCAAGACCTAAATGGCTACACCTTC. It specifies CASSQDLNGYTF.

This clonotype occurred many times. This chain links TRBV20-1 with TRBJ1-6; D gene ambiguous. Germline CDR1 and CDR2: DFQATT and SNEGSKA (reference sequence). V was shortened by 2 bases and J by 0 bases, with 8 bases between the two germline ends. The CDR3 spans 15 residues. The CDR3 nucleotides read TGCAGTGCTAGACAGCGAAGCTCCTATAATTCACCCCTCCACTTT. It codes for CSARQRSSYNSPLHF.

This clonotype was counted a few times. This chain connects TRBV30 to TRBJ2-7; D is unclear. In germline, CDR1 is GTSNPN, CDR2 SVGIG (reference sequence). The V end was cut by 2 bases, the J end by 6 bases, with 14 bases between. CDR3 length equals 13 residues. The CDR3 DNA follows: TGTGCCTGGAGTATTGGAGCGAGAGGCGAGCAGTACTTC. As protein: CAWSIGARGEQYF.

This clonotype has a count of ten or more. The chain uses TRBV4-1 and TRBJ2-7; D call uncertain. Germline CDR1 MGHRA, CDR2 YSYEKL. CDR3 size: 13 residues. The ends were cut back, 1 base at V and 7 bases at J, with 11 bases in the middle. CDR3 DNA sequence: TGCGCCAGCAGCCAAGGCCCCTCGAGTGAGCAGTACTTC. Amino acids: CASSQGPSSEQYF.